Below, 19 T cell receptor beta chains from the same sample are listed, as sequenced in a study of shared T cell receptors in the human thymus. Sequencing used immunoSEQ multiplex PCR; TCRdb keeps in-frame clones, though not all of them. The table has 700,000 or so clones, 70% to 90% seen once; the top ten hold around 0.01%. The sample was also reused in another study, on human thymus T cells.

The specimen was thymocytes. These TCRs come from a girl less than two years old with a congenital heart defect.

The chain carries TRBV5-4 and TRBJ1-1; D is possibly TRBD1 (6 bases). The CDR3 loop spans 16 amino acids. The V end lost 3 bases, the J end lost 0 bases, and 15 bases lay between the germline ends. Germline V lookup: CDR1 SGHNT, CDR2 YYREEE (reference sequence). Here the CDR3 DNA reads TGTGCCAGCAGCTCCGGGACAAGACCGATGAACACTGAAGCTTTCTTT. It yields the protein CASSSGTRPMNTEAFF.

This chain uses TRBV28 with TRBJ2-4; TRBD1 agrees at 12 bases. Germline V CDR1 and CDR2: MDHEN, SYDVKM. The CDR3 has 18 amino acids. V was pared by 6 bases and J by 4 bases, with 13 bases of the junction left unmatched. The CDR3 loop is CASSPTLRDRGPKNIQYF. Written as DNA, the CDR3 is TGTGCCAGCAGCCCCACGCTCCGGGACAGGGGGCCTAAAAACATTCAGTACTTC. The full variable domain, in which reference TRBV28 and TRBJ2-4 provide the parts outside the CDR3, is DVKVTQSSRYLVKRTGEKVFLECVQDMDHENMFWYRQDPGLGLRLIYFSYDVKMKEKGDIPEGYSVSREKKERFSLILESASTNQTSMYLCASSPTLRDRGPKNIQYFGAGTRLSVL.

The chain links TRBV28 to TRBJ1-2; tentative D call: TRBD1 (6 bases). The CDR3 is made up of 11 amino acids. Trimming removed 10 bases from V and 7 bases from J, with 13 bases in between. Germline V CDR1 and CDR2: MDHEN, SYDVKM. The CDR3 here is CAIHRVGGYTF. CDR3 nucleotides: TGTGCCATCCACAGGGTCGGTGGCTACACCTTC.

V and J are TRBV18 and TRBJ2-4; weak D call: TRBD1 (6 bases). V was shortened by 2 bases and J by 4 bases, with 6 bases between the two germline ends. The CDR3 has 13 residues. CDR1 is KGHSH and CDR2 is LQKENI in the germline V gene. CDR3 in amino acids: CASSPRGKNIQYF. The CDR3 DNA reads TGTGCCAGCTCACCAAGGGGGAAAAACATTCAGTACTTC.

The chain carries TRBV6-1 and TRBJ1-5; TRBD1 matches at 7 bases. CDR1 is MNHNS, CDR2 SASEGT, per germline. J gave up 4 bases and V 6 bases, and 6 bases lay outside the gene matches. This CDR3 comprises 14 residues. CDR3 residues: CASSLGQPNQPQHF. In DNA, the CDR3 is TGTGCCAGCAGCTTGGGACAGCCTAATCAGCCCCAGCATTTT.

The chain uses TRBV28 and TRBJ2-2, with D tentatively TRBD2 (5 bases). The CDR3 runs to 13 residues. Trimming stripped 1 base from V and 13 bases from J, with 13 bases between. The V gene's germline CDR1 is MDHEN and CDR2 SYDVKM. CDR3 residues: CASSLSRRRRLFF. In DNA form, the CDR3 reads TGTGCCAGCAGTTTATCTCGGCGGAGGAGGCTGTTTTTT. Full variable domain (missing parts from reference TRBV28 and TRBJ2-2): DVKVTQSSRYLVKRTGEKVFLECVQDMDHENMFWYRQDPGLGLRLIYFSYDVKMKEKGDIPEGYSVSREKKERFSLILESASTNQTSMYLCASSLSRRRRLFFGEGSRLTVL.

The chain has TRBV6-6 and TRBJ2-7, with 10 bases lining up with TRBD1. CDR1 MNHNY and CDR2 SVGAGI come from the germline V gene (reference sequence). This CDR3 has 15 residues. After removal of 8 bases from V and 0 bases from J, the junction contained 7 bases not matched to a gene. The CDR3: CASRCGTGVSYEQYF. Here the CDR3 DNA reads TGTGCCAGCCGCTGCGGGACAGGGGTCTCCTACGAGCAGTACTTC.

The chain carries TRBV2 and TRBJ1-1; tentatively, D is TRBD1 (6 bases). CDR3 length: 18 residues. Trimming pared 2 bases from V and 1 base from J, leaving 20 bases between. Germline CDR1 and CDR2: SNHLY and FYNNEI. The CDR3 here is CASSERHGTQRENTEAFF. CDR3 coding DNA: TGTGCCAGCAGTGAACGCCACGGGACACAAAGGGAGAACACTGAAGCTTTCTTT.

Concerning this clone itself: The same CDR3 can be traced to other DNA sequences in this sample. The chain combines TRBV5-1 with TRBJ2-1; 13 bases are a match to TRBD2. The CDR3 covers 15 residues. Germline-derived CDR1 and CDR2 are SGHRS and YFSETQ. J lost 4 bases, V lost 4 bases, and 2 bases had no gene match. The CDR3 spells CASSLGLAGYNEQFF. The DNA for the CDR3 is TGCGCCAGCAGCCTGGGACTAGCGGGGTACAATGAGCAGTTCTTC.

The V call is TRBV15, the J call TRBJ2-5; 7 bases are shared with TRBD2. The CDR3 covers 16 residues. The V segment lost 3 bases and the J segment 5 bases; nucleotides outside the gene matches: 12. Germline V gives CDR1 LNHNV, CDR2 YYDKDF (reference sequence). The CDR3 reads CATSSDYLAGDETQYF. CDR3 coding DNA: TGTGCCACCAGCAGTGATTACTTAGCGGGTGACGAGACCCAGTACTTC.

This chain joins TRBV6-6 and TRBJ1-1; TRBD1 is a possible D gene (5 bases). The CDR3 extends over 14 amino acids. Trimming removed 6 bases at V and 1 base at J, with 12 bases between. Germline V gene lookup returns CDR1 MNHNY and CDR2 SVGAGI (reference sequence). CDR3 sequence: CASRRRGKNTEAFF. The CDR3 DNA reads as TGTGCCAGCAGGCGACGGGGGAAGAACACTGAAGCTTTCTTT.

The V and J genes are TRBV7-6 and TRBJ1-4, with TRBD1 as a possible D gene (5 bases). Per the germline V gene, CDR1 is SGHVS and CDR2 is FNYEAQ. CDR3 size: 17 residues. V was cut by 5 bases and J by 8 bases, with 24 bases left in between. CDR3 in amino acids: CASSPTTESWGREKLFF. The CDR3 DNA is TGTGCCAGCAGCCCGACGACAGAGAGCTGGGGTAGGGAAAAACTGTTTTTT. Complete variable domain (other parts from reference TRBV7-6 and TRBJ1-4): GAGVSQSPRYKVTKRGQDVALRCDPISGHVSLYWYRQALGQGPEFLTYFNYEAQQDKSGLPNDRFSAERPEGSISTLTIQRTEQRDSAMYRCASSPTTESWGREKLFFGSGTQLSVL.

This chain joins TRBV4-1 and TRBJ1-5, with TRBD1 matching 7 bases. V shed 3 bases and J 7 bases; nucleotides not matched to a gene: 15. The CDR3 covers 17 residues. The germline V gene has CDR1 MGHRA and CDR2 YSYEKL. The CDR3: CASSHNPSDRPRQPQHF. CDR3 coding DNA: TGCGCCAGCAGCCACAATCCCTCGGACAGGCCGAGGCAGCCCCAGCATTTT.

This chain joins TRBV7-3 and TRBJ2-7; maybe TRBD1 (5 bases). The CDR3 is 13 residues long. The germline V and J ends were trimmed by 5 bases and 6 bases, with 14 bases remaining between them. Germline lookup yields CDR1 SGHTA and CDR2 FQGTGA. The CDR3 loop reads CASSQTVGGEQYF. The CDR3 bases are TGTGCCAGCAGCCAGACAGTTGGCGGCGAGCAGTACTTC. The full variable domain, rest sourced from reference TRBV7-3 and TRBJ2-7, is GAGVSQTPSNKVTEKGKYVELRCDPISGHTALYWYRQSLGQGPEFLIYFQGTGAADDSGLPNDRFFAVRPEGSVSTLKIQRTERGDSAVYLCASSQTVGGEQYFGPGTRLTVT.

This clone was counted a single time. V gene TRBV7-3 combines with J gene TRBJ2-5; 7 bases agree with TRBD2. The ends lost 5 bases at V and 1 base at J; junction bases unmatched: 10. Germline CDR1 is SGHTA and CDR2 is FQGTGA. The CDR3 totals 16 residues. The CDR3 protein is CASSPTSGEIQETQYF. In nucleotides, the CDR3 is TGTGCCAGCAGCCCGACAAGCGGGGAGATCCAAGAGACCCAGTACTTC.

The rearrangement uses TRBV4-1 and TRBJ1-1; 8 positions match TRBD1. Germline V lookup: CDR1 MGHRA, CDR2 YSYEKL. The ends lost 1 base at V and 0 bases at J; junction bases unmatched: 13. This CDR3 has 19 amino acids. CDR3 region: CASSQVRFRRQGLNTEAFF. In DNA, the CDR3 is TGCGCCAGCAGCCAAGTGCGATTTCGGAGACAGGGGTTGAACACTGAAGCTTTCTTT.

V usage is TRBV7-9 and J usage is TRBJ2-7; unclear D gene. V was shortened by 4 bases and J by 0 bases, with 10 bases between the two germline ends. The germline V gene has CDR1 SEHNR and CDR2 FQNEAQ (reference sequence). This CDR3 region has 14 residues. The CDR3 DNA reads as TGTGCCAGCAGCTCCTGCGGTGACTCCTACGAGCAGTACTTC. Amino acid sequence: CASSSCGDSYEQYF.

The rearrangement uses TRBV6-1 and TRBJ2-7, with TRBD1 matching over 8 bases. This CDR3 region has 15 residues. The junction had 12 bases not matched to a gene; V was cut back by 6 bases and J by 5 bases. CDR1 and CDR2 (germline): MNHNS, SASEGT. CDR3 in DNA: TGTGCCAGCAGCGATCCTCGACAGGGGAGACACGAGCAGTACTTC. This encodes CASSDPRQGRHEQYF.

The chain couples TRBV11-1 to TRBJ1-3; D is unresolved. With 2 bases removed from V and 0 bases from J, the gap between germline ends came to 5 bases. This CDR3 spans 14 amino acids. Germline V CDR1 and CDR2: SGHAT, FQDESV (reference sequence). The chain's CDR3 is CASSLRSSGNTIYF. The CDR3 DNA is TGTGCCAGCAGCTTAAGGAGCTCTGGAAACACCATATATTTT.